These 8 T cell receptor beta chains were all obtained from the same sample, sequenced in a study of identical twins. Using its own MiXCR run on the 5' RACE reads, TCRdb lists one record per CDR3 protein. The sample includes 100,000 to 110,000 distinct CDR3 sequences, under 6.5% of them seen just once. The specimen was memory T cells sorted from blood. The origin of the receptors is a woman aged 45 to 65 in good health.

This clonotype was counted many times. The chain joins TRBV27 to TRBJ1-1; 7 nucleotides match TRBD1. V was clipped by 6 bases and J by 3 bases; unmatched bases: 13. The germline CDR1 and CDR2 sequences are MNHEY and SMNVEV (reference sequence). The CDR3 loop spans 16 amino acids. The CDR3 DNA reads TGTGCCAGCAGATATTTCGGAGGGGGCGGGGACACTGAAGCTTTCTTT. Its protein product is CASRYFGGGGDTEAFF.

This clonotype turned up a few times. V and J are TRBV2 and TRBJ2-5; TRBD2 matches 7 bases. The germline V gene has CDR1 SNHLY and CDR2 FYNNEI. The length of the CDR3 is 13 residues. V lost 8 bases to trimming and J lost 2 bases; unmatched junction nucleotides: 5. CDR3 sequence: CASGGDGQETQYF. The CDR3, as DNA: TGTGCCAGCGGGGGGGACGGGCAAGAGACCCAGTACTTC.

This clonotype showed up many times. This chain uses TRBV4-1 with TRBJ2-7; 7 nucleotides agree with TRBD2. CDR1 and CDR2 from the germline V gene are MGHRA and YSYEKL. The V segment lost 1 base and the J segment 9 bases; nucleotides outside the gene matches: 9. The CDR3 sequence is 14 residues long. Here the CDR3 reads CASSQVQGGVGQYF. The CDR3 coding sequence is TGCGCCAGCAGCCAAGTCCAGGGAGGGGTCGGGCAGTACTTC.

This clonotype was detected a few times. The rearrangement joins TRBV7-6 to TRBJ1-3, with 12 bases lining up with TRBD1. This CDR3 has 16 amino acids. With V trimmed by 3 bases and J by 2 bases, 2 bases remained unmatched. Germline-derived CDR1 and CDR2 are SGHVS and FNYEAQ. The CDR3 is CASSLGTGGAGNTIYF. The CDR3 DNA follows: TGTGCCAGCAGCTTGGGGACAGGGGGCGCTGGAAACACCATATATTTT. Together with reference TRBV7-6 and TRBJ1-3, the CDR3 gives the full variable domain: GAGVSQSPRYKVTKRGQDVALRCDPISGHVSLYWYRQALGQGPEFLTYFNYEAQQDKSGLPNDRFSAERPEGSISTLTIQRTEQRDSAMYRCASSLGTGGAGNTIYFGEGSWLTVV.

This clonotype was counted only a few times. The V call is TRBV28, the J call TRBJ1-1, with TRBD1 as a possible D gene (6 bases). Germline lookup yields CDR1 MDHEN and CDR2 SYDVKM. The length of the CDR3 is 15 residues. Trimming removed 7 bases from V and 11 bases from J, with 26 bases in between. The DNA for the CDR3 is TGTGCCAGCACGGAAACGGGGCAGGGGCGTCCTTTGGCTTTCTTT. It codes for CASTETGQGRPLAFF.

The chain is built from TRBV2 and TRBJ1-1; D is ambiguous. The CDR3 loop spans 11 amino acids. With 7 bases removed from V and 4 bases from J, the gap between germline ends came to 7 bases. Germline CDR1 is SNHLY and CDR2 is FYNNEI. The CDR3 spells CASNGRTEAFF. The DNA for the CDR3 is TGTGCCAGCAATGGGCGCACTGAAGCTTTCTTT.

The sample holds many counts of this clonotype. This rearrangement joins TRBV10-3 to TRBJ1-3; 8 bases agree with TRBD1. The ends lost 3 bases at V and 3 bases at J; junction bases unmatched: 4. Germline V lookup: CDR1 ENHRY, CDR2 SYGVKD. The CDR3 length is 15 residues. The CDR3 DNA reads TGTGCCATCAGTGACCCAGGGGGCTTTGGAAACACCATATATTTT. This sequence encodes CAISDPGGFGNTIYF.

The rearrangement links TRBV6-2 or TRBV6-3 to TRBJ1-5; D may be TRBD1 (5 bases). From germline, CDR1 is MNHEY and CDR2 SVGEGT. The V and J ends lost 7 bases and 6 bases respectively, with 13 bases between them. The CDR3 is made up of 13 amino acids. The CDR3 reads CASTWSGAQPQHF. Written as DNA, the CDR3 is TGTGCCAGCACCTGGTCCGGGGCTCAGCCCCAGCATTTT.